The present T cell receptor beta chain was sequenced within a study of blood T cell repertoires in COVID-19. Study-level information: Researchers got acute and convalescent COVID-19 samples from the United States, Italy and Spain. Nucleic acid was either cDNA or gDNA, and it came from T cells, B-cell-depleted T cells, or PBMCs.

Authors' analysis steps: Reference gene primer amplification gave estimated nucleated cell counts. The data were produced by immunoSEQ multiplex PCR, yet TCRdb's version contains in-frame clones alone and is incomplete. V and J calls and clone size are given by that table; D and trimming were obtained from the DNA. The sample yields about 200,000 clones, 82% seen once. V lost 5 bases and J 8 bases, leaving 18 bases between the germline ends. Germline CDR1 and CDR2: SQVTM and ANQGSEA. This CDR3 spans 13 amino acids. The rearrangement joins TRBV29-1 to TRBJ1-2, with D perhaps TRBD1 (6 bases). The TCR sequence derives from a woman older than 75 with COVID-19, enrolled during active disease. Sequencing was done on a sample of peripheral blood. The CDR3 is CSVSQGGGSGYTF. CDR3 coding DNA: TGCAGCGTTTCCCAAGGGGGAGGGAGCGGCTACACCTTC.